This entry describes one T cell receptor beta chain. The target antigen is unknown. Time point of the sample: newly diagnosed GD, antithyroid drugs for less than 3 months. After RNA was extracted from PBMCs, the TCR library was made from it. This record comes from a study of regulatory T cells in long-lasting Graves disease. Study-level results: TRBV28, TRBJ1-2 and TRBJ2-5 were favored in persistent disease.

The J segment lost 4 bases and the V segment lost 4 bases, leaving 6 bases of the junction unmatched. The CDR3 sequence is 14 residues long. The germline CDR1 and CDR2 sequences are MNHNS and SASEGT. Relying on iRepertoire HTBI primers and Arm-PCR of CDR3 regions, the team built TCR beta libraries. TCRdb called the multiplex PCR reads again in MiXCR, with one record for every CDR3 protein. The table lists fewer than 350,000 distinct CDR3 sequences, approximately 20% of them singletons, with about 38% in the top ten. The clonotype originates from a female donor with Graves disease. The sample was peripheral blood mononuclear cells (PBMCs), taken at new diagnosis, from a patient treated with antithyroid drugs. This chain joins TRBV6-1 and TRBJ2-7; 8 bases agree with TRBD1. CDR3 region: CASSASQGAYEQYF. CDR3 nucleotide sequence: TGTGCCAGCAGTGCCTCGCAGGGGGCTTACGAGCAGTACTTC.